The clone carrying this T cell receptor (beta chain) was counted a single time. These data are taken from a study of blood T cell repertoires in COVID-19. Clones were sequenced by immunoSEQ multiplex PCR, and TCRdb holds only the in-frame ones, with some missing. Altogether about 280,000 clones are present, roughly four fifths being singletons, with the ten largest covering 5%. Participant ages covered about 18 to 89 years across 24 US areas. Germline V gene data show CDR1 as LGHNT and CDR2 as FRNRAP. V was cut by 6 bases and J by 6 bases, with 11 bases left in between. This CDR3 is 12 amino acids long.

The chain uses TRBV12-5 and TRBJ1-1; D possibly corresponds to TRBD1 (5 bases). The receptor was isolated from a man aged 35 to 55 who had been exposed to COVID-19. Sequenced material: PBMCs or T cells enriched from blood (not recorded which). This chain's CDR3 is CASGTDSSEAFF. The CDR3 DNA sequence: TGTGCTAGTGGAACAGACAGTTCTGAAGCTTTCTTT.